This T cell receptor (beta chain) was observed in a study of shared clonotypes between healthy human individuals. Study-wide context: Used for every donor were three CD4 naive, three CD4 memory, two CD8 naive and one CD8 memory plate.

Authors' data handling: ImmunoSEQ only sent back junction sequences with no quality scores, so filtering was done differently. TCRdb keeps only in-frame clones here, not all; method: immunoSEQ multiplex PCR. That table supplies the V and J calls and clone size; D and trimming were determined from the DNA. Here the sample spans 1,500,000 or so clones, 98% being singletons. Deletions cut 1 base from V and 0 bases from J, with 13 bases between. The germline V gene encodes CDR1 LNHDA and CDR2 SQIVND (reference sequence). The CDR3 has 16 amino acids. CD4+ cells yielded CD45RA+ naive and CD45RA-negative memory subsets. This clone was detected once. Its antigen remains unidentified. Study results and limitations: Among donors, clonotype sharing was expected to be affected by sequencing depth.

The V and J genes are TRBV19 and TRBJ2-7; no reliable D call. The clonotype was recovered from a young man in good health. The sequencing input was naive CD4+ T cells sorted from blood. The subset denotes: CD45RA+ positively selected. In DNA form, the CDR3 reads TGTGCCAGTAGTATAGCTTCGGGCCTTCACTCCTACGAGCAGTACTTC. Its protein is CASSIASGLHSYEQYF.